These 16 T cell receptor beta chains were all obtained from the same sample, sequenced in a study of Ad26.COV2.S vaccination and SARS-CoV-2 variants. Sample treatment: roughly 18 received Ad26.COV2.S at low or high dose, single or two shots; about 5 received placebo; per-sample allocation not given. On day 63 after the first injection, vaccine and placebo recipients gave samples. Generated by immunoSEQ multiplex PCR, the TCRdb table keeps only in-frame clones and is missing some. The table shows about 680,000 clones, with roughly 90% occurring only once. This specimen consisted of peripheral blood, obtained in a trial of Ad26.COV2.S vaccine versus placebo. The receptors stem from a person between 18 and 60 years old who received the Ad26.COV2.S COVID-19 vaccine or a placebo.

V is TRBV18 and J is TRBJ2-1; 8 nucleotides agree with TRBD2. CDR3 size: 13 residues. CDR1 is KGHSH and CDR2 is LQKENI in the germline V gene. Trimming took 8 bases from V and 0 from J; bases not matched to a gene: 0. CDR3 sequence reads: CASLAGSYNEQFF. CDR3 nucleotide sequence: TGTGCCAGCCTAGCGGGCTCCTACAATGAGCAGTTCTTC.

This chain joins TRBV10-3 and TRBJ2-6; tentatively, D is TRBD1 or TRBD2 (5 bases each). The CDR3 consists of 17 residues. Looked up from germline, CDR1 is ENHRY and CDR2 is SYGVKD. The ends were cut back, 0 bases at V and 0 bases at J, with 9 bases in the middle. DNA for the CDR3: TGTGCCATCAGTGAGTCCGGGACCAACTCTGGGGCCAACGTCCTGACTTTC. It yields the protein CAISESGTNSGANVLTF.

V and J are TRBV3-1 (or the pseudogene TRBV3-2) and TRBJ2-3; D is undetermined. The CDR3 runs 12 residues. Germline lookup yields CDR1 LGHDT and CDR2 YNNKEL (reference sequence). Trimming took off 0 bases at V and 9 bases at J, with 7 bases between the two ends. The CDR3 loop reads CASSQDQETQYF. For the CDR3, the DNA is TGTGCCAGCAGCCAAGATCAAGAGACGCAGTATTTT.

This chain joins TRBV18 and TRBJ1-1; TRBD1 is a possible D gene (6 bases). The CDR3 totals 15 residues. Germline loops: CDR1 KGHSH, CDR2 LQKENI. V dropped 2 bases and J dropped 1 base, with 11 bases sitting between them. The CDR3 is CASSPLQGGNTEAFF. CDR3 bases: TGTGCCAGCTCACCATTACAGGGTGGGAACACTGAAGCTTTCTTT.

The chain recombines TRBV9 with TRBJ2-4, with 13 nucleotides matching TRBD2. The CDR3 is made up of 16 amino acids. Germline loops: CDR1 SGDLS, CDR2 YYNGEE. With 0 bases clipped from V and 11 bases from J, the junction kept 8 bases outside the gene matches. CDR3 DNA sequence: TGTGCCAGCAGCGTAGGGGGACTAGCGGGGATCAATTTTCAGTACTTC. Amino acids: CASSVGGLAGINFQYF.

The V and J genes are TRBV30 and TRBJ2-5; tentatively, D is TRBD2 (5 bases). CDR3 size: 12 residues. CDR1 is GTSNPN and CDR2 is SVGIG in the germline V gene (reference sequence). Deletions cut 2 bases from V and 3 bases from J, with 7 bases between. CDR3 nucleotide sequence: TGTGCCTGGAGTAGAGGGAAAGAGACCCAGTACTTC. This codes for CAWSRGKETQYF.

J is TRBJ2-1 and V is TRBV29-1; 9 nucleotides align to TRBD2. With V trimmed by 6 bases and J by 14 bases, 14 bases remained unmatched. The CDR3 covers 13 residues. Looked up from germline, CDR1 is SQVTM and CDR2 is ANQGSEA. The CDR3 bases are TGCAGCGTCAGCGGGGGGCTAGCGGCCAGAAAGTTCTTC. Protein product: CSVSGGLAARKFF.

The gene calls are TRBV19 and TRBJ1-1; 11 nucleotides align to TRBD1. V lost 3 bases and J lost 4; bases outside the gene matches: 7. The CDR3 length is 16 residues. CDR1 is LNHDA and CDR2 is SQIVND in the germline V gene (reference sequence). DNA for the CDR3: TGTGCCAGTAGTATTTTGTACGGACAGGGGGCCACTGAAGCTTTCTTT. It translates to CASSILYGQGATEAFF.

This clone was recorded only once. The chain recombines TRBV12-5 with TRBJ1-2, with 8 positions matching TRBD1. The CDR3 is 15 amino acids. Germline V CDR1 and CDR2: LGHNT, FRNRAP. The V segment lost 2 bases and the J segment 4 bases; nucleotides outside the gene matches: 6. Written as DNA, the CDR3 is TGTGCTAGTGGTTTGATCACAGGGGGGGTCTATGGCTACACCTTC. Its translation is CASGLITGGVYGYTF.

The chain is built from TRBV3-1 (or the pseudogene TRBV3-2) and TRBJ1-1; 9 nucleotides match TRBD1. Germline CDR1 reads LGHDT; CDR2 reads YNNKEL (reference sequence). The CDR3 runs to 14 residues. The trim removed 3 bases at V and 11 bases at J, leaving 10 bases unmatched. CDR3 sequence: CASSQVDRGRDAFF. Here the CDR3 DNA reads TGTGCCAGCAGCCAGGTGGACAGGGGACGCGACGCTTTCTTT.

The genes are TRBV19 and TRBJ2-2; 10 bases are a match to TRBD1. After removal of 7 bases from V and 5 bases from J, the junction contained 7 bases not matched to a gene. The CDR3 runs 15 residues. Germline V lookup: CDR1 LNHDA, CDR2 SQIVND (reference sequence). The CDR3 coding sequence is TGTGCCAGTACCGGGACAGGGGCGCCGACCGGGGAGCTGTTTTTT. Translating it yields CASTGTGAPTGELFF.

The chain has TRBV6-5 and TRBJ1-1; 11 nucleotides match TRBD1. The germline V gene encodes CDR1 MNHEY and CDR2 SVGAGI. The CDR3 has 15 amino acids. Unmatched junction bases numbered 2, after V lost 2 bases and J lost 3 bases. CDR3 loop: CASSYGDRGDTEAFF. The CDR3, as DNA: TGTGCCAGCAGTTACGGGGACAGGGGGGACACTGAAGCTTTCTTT.

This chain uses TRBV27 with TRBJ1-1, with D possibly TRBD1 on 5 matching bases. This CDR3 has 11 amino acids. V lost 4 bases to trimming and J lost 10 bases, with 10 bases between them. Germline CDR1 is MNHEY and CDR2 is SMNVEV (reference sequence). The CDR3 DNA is TGTGCCAGCAGTTCCCAGGGAGGAGCTTTCTTT. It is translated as CASSSQGGAFF.

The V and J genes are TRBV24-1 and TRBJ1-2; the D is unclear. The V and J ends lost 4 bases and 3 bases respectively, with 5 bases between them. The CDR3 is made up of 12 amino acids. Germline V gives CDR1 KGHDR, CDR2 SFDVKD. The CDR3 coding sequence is TGTGCCACCAGTGAACCTGACTATGGCTACACCTTC. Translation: CATSEPDYGYTF.

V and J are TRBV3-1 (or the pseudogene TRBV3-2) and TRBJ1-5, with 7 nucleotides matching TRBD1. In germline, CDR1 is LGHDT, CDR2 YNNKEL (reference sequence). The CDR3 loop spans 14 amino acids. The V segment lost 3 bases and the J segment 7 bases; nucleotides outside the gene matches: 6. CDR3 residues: CASSQQGVEQPQHF. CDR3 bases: TGTGCCAGCAGCCAGCAGGGGGTTGAACAGCCCCAGCATTTT.

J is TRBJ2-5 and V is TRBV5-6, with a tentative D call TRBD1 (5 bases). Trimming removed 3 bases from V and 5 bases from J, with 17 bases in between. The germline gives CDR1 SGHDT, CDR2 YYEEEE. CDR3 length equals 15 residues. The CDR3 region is CASSWGIGFDETQYF. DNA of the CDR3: TGTGCCAGCAGCTGGGGCATAGGGTTTGATGAGACCCAGTACTTC.